Presented here are 22 T cell receptor beta chains from one specimen sequenced in a study of T-cell memory formation after mild COVID-19. TCRdb itself ran the 5' RACE reads through MiXCR, one entry per CDR3 protein. This sample has a few hundred thousand distinct CDR3 sequences, with about 10% found just once. The sample was PBMCs or a T cell subset sorted from them (not recorded which). Receptors originate from a man aged 18 to 29 who had mild COVID-19 (a few samples of this study predate the infection). Cell type and time point are not known.

The chain recombines TRBV6-5 with TRBJ1-5, with D hard to call. V was shortened by 0 bases and J by 1 base, with 7 bases between the two germline ends. CDR3 length: 15 residues. Germline CDR1 is MNHEY and CDR2 is SVGAGI. CDR3 sequence: CASSYSSQSNQPQHF. The DNA for the CDR3 is TGTGCCAGCAGTTACTCGAGCCAGAGCAATCAGCCCCAGCATTTT.

This clonotype has just a few counts. CDR3: CATSRVGRAEPQHF. The CDR3 bases are TGTGCCACCAGCAGAGTCGGGAGAGCGGAGCCCCAGCATTTT. The rearrangement links TRBV15 to TRBJ1-5, with D uncertain. The CDR3 extends over 14 amino acids. V lost 1 base, J lost 8 bases, and 12 bases lay in between. The germline CDR1 and CDR2 sequences are LNHNV and YYDKDF (reference sequence). Together with reference TRBV15 and TRBJ1-5, the CDR3 gives the full variable domain: DAMVIQNPRYQVTQFGKPVTLSCSQTLNHNVMYWYQQKSSQAPKLLFHYYDKDFNNEADTPDNFQSRRPNTSFCFLDIRSPGLGDTAMYLCATSRVGRAEPQHFGDGTRLSIL.

This clonotype was detected a few times. The chain recombines TRBV20-1 with TRBJ2-7; D is possibly TRBD2 (6 bases). There are 13 residues in the CDR3. Trimming left V 0 bases short and J 8 bases short, with 14 bases between. CDR1 and CDR2 from the germline V gene are DFQATT and SNEGSKA (reference sequence). In DNA form, the CDR3 reads TGCAGTGCTAGAGAGTCAGAGGGAGGACAGCAGTACTTC. It codes for CSARESEGGQQYF.

The chain has TRBV15 and TRBJ2-5; D possibly corresponds to TRBD2 (5 bases). Germline CDR1 LNHNV, CDR2 YYDKDF (reference sequence). Trimming removed 0 bases from V and 2 bases from J, with 13 bases in between. CDR3 length: 16 amino acids. CDR3 in amino acids: CATSRDPWTFQETQYF. In DNA, the CDR3 is TGTGCCACCAGCAGAGATCCTTGGACTTTTCAAGAGACCCAGTACTTC.

This clonotype was picked up a small number of times. The chain is built from TRBV28 and TRBJ2-5; 7 bases agree with TRBD1. Trimming at V came to 5 bases and at J to 3 bases, leaving 6 bases not matched to a gene. The germline V gene encodes CDR1 MDHEN and CDR2 SYDVKM. The CDR3 has 14 amino acids. The DNA of the CDR3 is TGTGCCAGCAGTCCAGGGGGTCCAGAAGAGACCCAGTACTTC. This gives the protein CASSPGGPEETQYF.

In its sample, this clonotype was seen many times. This chain links TRBV27 with TRBJ1-1; D perhaps matches TRBD1 (5 bases). The length of the CDR3 is 15 residues. The germline V gene has CDR1 MNHEY and CDR2 SMNVEV (reference sequence). The V gene lost 1 base and the J gene lost 4 bases, with 13 bases spanning the gap. The CDR3 sequence: CASSLFGLGTTEAFF. DNA for the CDR3: TGTGCCAGCAGTTTATTCGGGCTTGGGACCACTGAAGCTTTCTTT.

The chain uses TRBV4-1 and TRBJ2-2, with D possibly matching TRBD1 (7 bases). The germline CDR1 and CDR2 sequences are MGHRA and YSYEKL. V lost 1 base and J 6 bases, leaving 21 bases between the germline ends. The CDR3 spans 18 residues. The CDR3 region is CASSQVGRSGGRAGELFF. The CDR3 nucleotides read TGCGCCAGCAGCCAAGTGGGAAGGTCAGGGGGGCGTGCCGGGGAGCTGTTTTTT.

The CDR3 protein is CASSRDRVAPQHF. In nucleotides, the CDR3 is TGTGCCAGCAGTCGCGACAGGGTGGCGCCCCAGCATTTT. The V and J genes are TRBV6-6 and TRBJ1-5, with 7 bases that match TRBD1. Germline CDR1 reads MNHNY; CDR2 reads SVGAGI (reference sequence). The junction had 7 bases not matched to a gene; V was cut back by 5 bases and J by 9 bases. The CDR3 consists of 13 residues.

The J gene is TRBJ2-7, the V gene TRBV2, with 12 nucleotides matching TRBD1. Germline V gene sequence: CDR1 SNHLY, CDR2 FYNNEI. Losses at the gene ends were 4 bases for V and 8 bases for J; bases not matched to a gene: 3. The CDR3 has 13 residues. The DNA of the CDR3 is TGTGCCAGCAGTGGGGACAGGGGGCGACAGCAGTACTTC. This sequence encodes CASSGDRGRQQYF.

This clonotype was seen once. This chain connects TRBV30 to TRBJ2-2; D possibly corresponds to TRBD2 (5 bases). The CDR3 contains 13 residues. Between the trimmed V and J ends, which lost 4 bases and 1 base, there was a span of 7 bases. Germline V gene data show CDR1 as GTSNPN and CDR2 as SVGIG (reference sequence). In DNA form, the CDR3 reads TGTGCCTGGACCCGGGGGAACACCGGGGAGCTGTTTTTT. This translates into CAWTRGNTGELFF.

This clonotype has only a few counts. The genes are TRBV7-2 and TRBJ1-4; 9 bases are shared with TRBD1. Trimming cost V 6 bases and J 8 bases; bases outside gene matches: 7. Germline assignment: CDR1 SGHTA and CDR2 FQGNSA. There are 14 residues in the CDR3. CDR3 sequence: CASSRQGGKEKLFF. In DNA form, the CDR3 reads TGTGCCAGCAGTCGACAGGGGGGGAAGGAAAAACTGTTTTTT. The full variable domain, in which reference TRBV7-2 and TRBJ1-4 provide the parts outside the CDR3, is GAGVSQSPSNKVTEKGKDVELRCDPISGHTALYWYRQSLGQGLEFLIYFQGNSAPDKSGLPSDRFSAERTGGSVSTLTIQRTQQEDSAVYLCASSRQGGKEKLFFGSGTQLSVL.

This clonotype has just a few counts. The chain is built from TRBV24-1 and TRBJ2-4; TRBD2 matches at 7 bases. The CDR3 runs to 15 residues. Germline values: CDR1 KGHDR, CDR2 SFDVKD. The junction had 8 bases not matched to a gene; V was cut back by 3 bases and J by 7 bases. For the CDR3, the DNA is TGTGCCACCAGTGATGGCATTCAGGGAGGGAACATTCAGTACTTC. This encodes CATSDGIQGGNIQYF.

The V gene is TRBV18, the J gene TRBJ2-5, with 10 bases aligning to TRBD2. The CDR3 sequence is 16 residues long. Germline V gene data show CDR1 as KGHSH and CDR2 as LQKENI. Trimming at V came to 1 base and at J to 4 bases, leaving 6 bases not matched to a gene. CDR3 amino acids: CASSPLDPSGGETQYF. Written as DNA, the CDR3 is TGTGCCAGCTCACCACTAGACCCTAGCGGGGGAGAGACCCAGTACTTC.

This chain links TRBV12-3 or TRBV12-4 with TRBJ1-2; 7 positions agree with TRBD1. V lost 4 bases and J lost 8; bases outside the gene matches: 4. This CDR3 comprises 12 residues. As DNA, the CDR3 is TGTGCCAGCAGTTACCAGGGGGGAGGCTACACCTTC. As protein: CASSYQGGGYTF.

The rearrangement links TRBV3-1 to TRBJ2-2; TRBD1 or TRBD2 may be the D gene (6 bases each). This CDR3 contains 13 residues. V lost 7 bases and J lost 4, with 10 bases in between. CDR1 and CDR2 from the germline V gene are LGHDT and YNNKEL (reference sequence). The CDR3 here is CASNKGGTGELFF. The DNA of the CDR3 is TGTGCCAGCAACAAGGGGGGCACCGGGGAGCTGTTTTTT.

The chain is built from TRBV10-1 and TRBJ2-3; unclear D gene. V lost 1 base and J 5 bases, leaving 7 bases between the germline ends. The CDR3 runs 13 residues. Germline V gene data show CDR1 as WNHNN and CDR2 as SYGVQD (reference sequence). CDR3 protein: CASSEWHVDTQYF. The CDR3 region has the DNA TGCGCCAGCAGTGAGTGGCATGTAGATACGCAGTATTTT.

This clonotype was observed a few times. CDR3 bases: TGTGCCAGCTCGGGGGGCAGCAATGAGCAGTTCTTC. This encodes CASSGGSNEQFF. The genes are TRBV18 and TRBJ2-1, with D perhaps TRBD1 or TRBD2 (6 bases each). This CDR3 region has 12 residues. V lost 6 bases and J 6 bases, leaving 9 bases between the germline ends. The germline CDR1 and CDR2 sequences are KGHSH and LQKENI.

This clonotype was observed many times. The chain recombines TRBV2 with TRBJ1-5; 7 bases match TRBD1. The CDR3 contains 13 residues. With 3 bases clipped from V and 14 bases from J, the junction kept 10 bases outside the gene matches. Germline V gives CDR1 SNHLY, CDR2 FYNNEI. In nucleotides, the CDR3 is TGTGCCAGCAGTGAGACAGGGACTCCTAAGGAGCATTTT. Residues: CASSETGTPKEHF.

The sample holds many counts of this clonotype. The chain links TRBV5-6 to TRBJ1-2; D remains ambiguous. The CDR3 extends over 13 amino acids. Germline V lookup: CDR1 SGHDT, CDR2 YYEEEE. V dropped 2 bases and J dropped 4 bases, with 9 bases sitting between them. CDR3 protein: CASSLNGPYGYTF. DNA for the CDR3: TGTGCCAGCAGCTTAAACGGCCCCTATGGCTACACCTTC.

This clonotype was recorded at least ten times. This sequence joins TRBV4-1 and TRBJ2-2; D is undetermined. CDR1 is MGHRA, CDR2 YSYEKL, per germline. Trimming cost V 1 base and J 6 bases, with 9 bases left between them. The CDR3 runs 14 residues. The DNA of the CDR3 is TGCGCCAGCAGCCAAGGGCCCATCCCCGGGGAGCTGTTTTTT. It encodes CASSQGPIPGELFF.

This clonotype was observed a handful of times. V and J are TRBV2 and TRBJ2-7; TRBD1 or TRBD2 may be the D gene (5 bases each). Germline-derived CDR1 and CDR2 are SNHLY and FYNNEI. V was pared by 6 bases and J by 0 bases, with 6 bases between. The CDR3 totals 12 residues. The CDR3: CASRGDSYEQYF. Here the CDR3 DNA reads TGTGCCAGCAGGGGGGACTCCTACGAGCAGTACTTC.

This clonotype was picked up many times. V usage is TRBV5-1 and J usage is TRBJ1-2; D remains ambiguous. This CDR3 spans 15 amino acids. V was cut by 0 bases and J by 2 bases, with 11 bases left in between. Germline V lookup: CDR1 SGHRS, CDR2 YFSETQ. The CDR3 DNA reads TGCGCCAGCAGCTTGGCCCAAGGGCTCAACTATGGCTACACCTTC. Its protein product is CASSLAQGLNYGYTF. The complete variable domain, with remaining parts taken from reference TRBV5-1 and TRBJ1-2, reads KAGVTQTPRYLIKTRGQQVTLSCSPISGHRSVSWYQQTPGQGLQFLFEYFSETQRNKGNFPGRFSGRQFSNSRSEMNVSTLELGDSALYLCASSLAQGLNYGYTFGSGTRLTVV.